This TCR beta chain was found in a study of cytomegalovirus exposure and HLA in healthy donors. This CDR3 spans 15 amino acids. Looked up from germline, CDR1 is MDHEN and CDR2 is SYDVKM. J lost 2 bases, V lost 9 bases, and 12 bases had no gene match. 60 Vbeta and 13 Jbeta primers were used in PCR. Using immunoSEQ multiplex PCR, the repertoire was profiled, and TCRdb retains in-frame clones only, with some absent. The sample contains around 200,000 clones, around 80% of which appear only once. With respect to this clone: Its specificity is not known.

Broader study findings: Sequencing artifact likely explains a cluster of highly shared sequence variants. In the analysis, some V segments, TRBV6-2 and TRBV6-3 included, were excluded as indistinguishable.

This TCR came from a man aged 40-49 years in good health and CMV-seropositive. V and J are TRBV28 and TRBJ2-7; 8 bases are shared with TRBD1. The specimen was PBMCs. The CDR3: CASQGRGRNPYEQYF. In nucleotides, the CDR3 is TGTGCCAGTCAGGGCAGGGGGCGAAACCCCTACGAGCAGTACTTC. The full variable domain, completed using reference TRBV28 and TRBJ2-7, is DVKVTQSSRYLVKRTGEKVFLECVQDMDHENMFWYRQDPGLGLRLIYFSYDVKMKEKGDIPEGYSVSREKKERFSLILESASTNQTSMYLCASQGRGRNPYEQYFGPGTRLTVT.